This T cell receptor (beta chain) was captured in a study of post-analysis software for immune sequencing data. Study-wide background: Multiple sclerosis in the patients followed relapsing-remitting, secondary progressive and progressive-relapsing courses.

As regards this clonotype: Its antigen is not known.

V was clipped by 6 bases and J by 2 bases; unmatched bases: 6. Germline CDR1 is DFQATT and CDR2 is SNEGSKA (reference sequence). This CDR3 contains 14 residues. General study points: Significantly lower normalized Chao1 diversity was found in patients with multiple sclerosis relative to controls. Compared with controls, patients had more of 4 to 6 TRBV segments, including TRBV5-6, TRBV5-1 and TRBV20-1.

Unique molecular identifiers were carried by the TCR beta cDNA libraries. Input amounts of about 0.95 to 11 million T cells were used. These gave roughly 0.5 million cDNA molecules, so each molecule approximated one T cell. Each CDR3 protein is one row after TCRdb ran MiXCR on the PCR reads. Of almost 700,000 distinct CDR3 sequences in the sample, about 60% were seen once. Sequences were obtained from blood. The rearrangement uses TRBV20-1 and TRBJ2-7, with 11 bases lining up with TRBD2. The receptor's source is a girl aged 2-10 years with multiple sclerosis. The CDR3 DNA reads as TGCAGTGCCACTTCTAGCGGGAGGACCTACGAGCAGTACTTC. Protein: CSATSSGRTYEQYF.